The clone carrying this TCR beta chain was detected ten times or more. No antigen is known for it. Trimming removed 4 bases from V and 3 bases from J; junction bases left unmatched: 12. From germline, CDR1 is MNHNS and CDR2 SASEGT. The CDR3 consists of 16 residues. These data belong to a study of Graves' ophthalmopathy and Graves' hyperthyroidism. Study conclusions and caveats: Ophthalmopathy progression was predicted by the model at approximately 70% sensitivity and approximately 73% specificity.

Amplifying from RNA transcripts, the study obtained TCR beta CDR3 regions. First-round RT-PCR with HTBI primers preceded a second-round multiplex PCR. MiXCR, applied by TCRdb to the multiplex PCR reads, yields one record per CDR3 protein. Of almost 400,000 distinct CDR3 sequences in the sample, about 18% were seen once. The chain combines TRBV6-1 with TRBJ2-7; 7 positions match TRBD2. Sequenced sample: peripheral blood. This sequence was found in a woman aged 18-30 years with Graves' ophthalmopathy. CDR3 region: CASSAGGPRLHYEQYF. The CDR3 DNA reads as TGTGCCAGCAGTGCGGGGGGACCCAGACTACACTACGAGCAGTACTTC.